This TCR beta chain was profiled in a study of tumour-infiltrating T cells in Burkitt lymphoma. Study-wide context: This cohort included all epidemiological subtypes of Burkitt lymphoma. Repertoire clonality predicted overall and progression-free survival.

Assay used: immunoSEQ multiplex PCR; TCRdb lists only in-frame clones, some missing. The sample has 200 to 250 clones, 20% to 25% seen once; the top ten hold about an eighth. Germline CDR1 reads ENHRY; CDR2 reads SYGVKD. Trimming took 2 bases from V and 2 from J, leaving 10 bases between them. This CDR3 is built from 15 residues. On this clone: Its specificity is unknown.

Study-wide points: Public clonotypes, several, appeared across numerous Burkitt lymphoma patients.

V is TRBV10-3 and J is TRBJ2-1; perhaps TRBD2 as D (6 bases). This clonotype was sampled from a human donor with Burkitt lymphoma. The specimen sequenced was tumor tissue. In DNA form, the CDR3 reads TGTGCCATCAGTGAGATTAGCGGCCCCTACAATGAGCAGTTCTTC. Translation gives CAISEISGPYNEQFF.